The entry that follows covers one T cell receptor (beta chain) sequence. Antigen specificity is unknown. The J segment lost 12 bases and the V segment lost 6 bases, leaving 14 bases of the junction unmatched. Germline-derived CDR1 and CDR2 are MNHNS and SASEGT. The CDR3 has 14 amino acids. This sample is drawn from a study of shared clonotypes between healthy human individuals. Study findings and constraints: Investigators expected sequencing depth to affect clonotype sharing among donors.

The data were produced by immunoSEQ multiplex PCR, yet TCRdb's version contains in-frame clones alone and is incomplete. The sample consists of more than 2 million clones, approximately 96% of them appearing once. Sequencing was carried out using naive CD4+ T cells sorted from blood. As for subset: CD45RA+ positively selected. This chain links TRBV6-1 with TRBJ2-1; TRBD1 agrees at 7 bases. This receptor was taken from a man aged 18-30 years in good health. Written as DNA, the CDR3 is TGTGCCAGCAGGTTGACAGGGCTGAACGGGTGGCAGTTCTTC. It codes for CASRLTGLNGWQFF.